The 10 T cell receptor beta chains listed next were all sequenced from one sample in a study of response to subunit inactivated influenza vaccine (dated by TCRdb to 2016 to 2019). The library was produced with RT-PCR. The data were produced on an Illumina HiSeq 2500. Clones were called with MiXCR by TCRdb after fastp trimmed the public reads at Q25, and only in-frame beta chains were retained. When rows share a CDR3 protein, they turn into one entry using the most common DNA and genes. This sample gives about 240,000 distinct CDR3 sequences in total; approximately 12% of them show up just once. The top ten clonotypes cover 7.8% of the sample. The sequencing here drew on non-naive T cells sorted from PBMCs, taken 14 days before vaccination. The cell subset or site label corresponds to: memory T cell fraction. Receptors were obtained from a man aged 50 to 60 who received an inactivated influenza vaccine. Donor details come from another sample of the same person, matched by shared clones.

In this sample, this clonotype turned up a few times. This chain connects TRBV29-1 to TRBJ2-7, with 7 positions matching TRBD1. Germline V gene data show CDR1 as SQVTM and CDR2 as ANQGSEA. This CDR3 region has 15 residues. J gave up 1 base and V 3 bases, and 9 bases lay outside the gene matches. The CDR3 DNA reads TGCAGCGTTGAGGGTGAAGGGGGCGCGTCCTACGAGCAGTACTTC. It yields the protein CSVEGEGGASYEQYF.

A few counts support this clonotype. The chain links TRBV27 to TRBJ2-5; tentatively, D is TRBD1 or TRBD2 (5 bases each). The germline CDR1 and CDR2 sequences are MNHEY and SMNVEV (reference sequence). V lost 7 bases, J lost 4 bases, and 16 bases lay in between. The CDR3 has 14 residues. The CDR3 DNA follows: TGTGCCAGCAACGCCTTGGGACCGGGAGAGACCCAGTACTTC. This codes for CASNALGPGETQYF.

The sample holds many counts of this clonotype. V usage is TRBV2 and J usage is TRBJ2-7; D not resolved. Deletions cut 7 bases from V and 3 bases from J, with 7 bases between. Germline-derived CDR1 and CDR2 are SNHLY and FYNNEI. The CDR3 has 11 amino acids. The CDR3 DNA reads as TGTGCCAGCAATATCGACTACGAGCAGTACTTC. Residues: CASNIDYEQYF.

This chain uses TRBV4-1 with TRBJ1-5; 8 bases line up with TRBD1. In germline, CDR1 is MGHRA, CDR2 YSYEKL. The CDR3 consists of 15 residues. Trimming cost V 0 bases and J 9 bases; bases outside gene matches: 7. The CDR3 here is CASSQEGQGSGPQHF. CDR3 nucleotides: TGCGCCAGCAGCCAAGAAGGACAGGGCAGCGGGCCCCAGCATTTT.

A few counts support this clonotype. The gene calls are TRBV28 and TRBJ1-1; 7 bases are shared with TRBD1. The germline V gene has CDR1 MDHEN and CDR2 SYDVKM. V dropped 4 bases and J dropped 4; count of bases not matched to a gene: 6. The CDR3 has 14 residues. The CDR3 bases are TGTGCCAGCAGTTCACACACAGGGGCCACTGAAGCTTTCTTT. The encoded protein is CASSSHTGATEAFF.

This clonotype has more than one count but fewer than ten. The CDR3 coding sequence is TGCAGTCCATTACAGGGACTCGAGCAGTACTTC. This sequence encodes CSPLQGLEQYF. V usage is TRBV20-1 and J usage is TRBJ2-7; tentatively, D is TRBD1 or TRBD2 (6 bases each). Germline lookup yields CDR1 DFQATT and CDR2 SNEGSKA (reference sequence). Trimming removed 8 bases at V and 6 bases at J, with 14 bases between. CDR3 length: 11 amino acids.

The chain is built from TRBV4-1 and TRBJ1-2, with D possibly matching TRBD1 (6 bases). Germline CDR1 is MGHRA and CDR2 is YSYEKL. Trimming shortened V by 3 bases and J by 3 bases, and 8 bases separated the two germline ends. The CDR3 is 13 residues long. The CDR3 nucleotides are TGCGCCAGCAGCCAGGGGGCAGACTATGGCTACACCTTC. It encodes CASSQGADYGYTF.

This clonotype has more than one count but fewer than ten. J is TRBJ2-1 and V is TRBV27; D perhaps matches TRBD2 (5 bases). The CDR3 has 14 amino acids. Germline assignment: CDR1 MNHEY and CDR2 SMNVEV (reference sequence). Between the trimmed V and J ends, which lost 0 bases and 8 bases, there was a span of 11 bases. In nucleotides, the CDR3 is TGTGCCAGCAGTTTATCGTCCCAGGAGGATGAGCAGTTCTTC. Translating it yields CASSLSSQEDEQFF.

The V call is TRBV4-1, the J call TRBJ2-2; TRBD1 agrees at 11 bases. V was clipped by 8 bases and J by 6 bases; unmatched bases: 5. This CDR3 has 14 residues. CDR1 and CDR2 from the germline V gene are MGHRA and YSYEKL. CDR3 DNA: TGCGCCAGCCGACCGGGACAGGGGGCCGGGGAGCTGTTTTTT. Translation gives CASRPGQGAGELFF.

The CDR3 spells CASSSKRTHNEQFF. CDR3 nucleotides: TGTGCCAGCAGCTCAAAACGAACCCACAATGAGCAGTTCTTC. This chain connects TRBV7-9 to TRBJ2-1; no reliable D call. The germline V gene has CDR1 SEHNR and CDR2 FQNEAQ (reference sequence). This CDR3 region has 14 residues. V dropped 4 bases and J dropped 5 bases, with 12 bases sitting between them. Combining the CDR3 with reference TRBV7-9 and TRBJ2-1 gives the whole variable domain DTGVSQNPRHKITKRGQNVTFRCDPISEHNRLYWYRQTLGQGPEFLTYFQNEAQLEKSRLLSDRFSAERPKGSFSTLEIQRTEQGDSAMYLCASSSKRTHNEQFFGPGTRLTVL.